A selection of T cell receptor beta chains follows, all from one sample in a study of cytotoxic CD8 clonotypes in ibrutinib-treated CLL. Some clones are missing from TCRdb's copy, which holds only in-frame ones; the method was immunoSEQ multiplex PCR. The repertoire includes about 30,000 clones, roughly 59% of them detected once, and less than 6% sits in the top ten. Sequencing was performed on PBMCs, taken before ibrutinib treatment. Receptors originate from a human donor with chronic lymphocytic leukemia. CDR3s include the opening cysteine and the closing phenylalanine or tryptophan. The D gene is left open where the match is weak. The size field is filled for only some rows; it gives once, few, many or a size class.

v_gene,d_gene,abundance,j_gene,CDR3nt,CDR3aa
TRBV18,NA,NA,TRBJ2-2,TGTGCCAGCTCACCCCAATCTAACACCGGGGAGCTGTTTTTT,CASSPQSNTGELFF
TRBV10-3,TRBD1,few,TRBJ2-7,TGTGCCATCAGTGCAGGGACAGAATCCTACGAGCAGTACTTC,CAISAGTESYEQYF
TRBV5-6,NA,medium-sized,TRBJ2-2,TGTGCCAGCAGCGTCGGTGGCAGGGCCAACACCGGGGAGCTGTTTTTT,CASSVGGRANTGELFF
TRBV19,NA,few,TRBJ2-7,TGTGCCACTAGGACAGCCTACGAGCAGTACTTC,CATRTAYEQYF
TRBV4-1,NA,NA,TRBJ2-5,TGCGCCAGCAGCCAAGATCGCCAGGGACAAGAGACCCAGTACTTC,CASSQDRQGQETQYF
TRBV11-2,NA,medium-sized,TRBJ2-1,TGTGCCAGCAGCTTAGTGGGCAGAATCTACAATGAGCAGTTCTTC,CASSLVGRIYNEQFF
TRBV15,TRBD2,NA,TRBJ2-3,TGTGCCACCAGCACGACTAGCGGGGAGGCCGAGGATACGCAGTATTTT,CATSTTSGEAEDTQYF
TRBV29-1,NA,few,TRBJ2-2,TGCAGCGTTGGAAATCACGGGGAGCTGTTTTTT,CSVGNHGELFF
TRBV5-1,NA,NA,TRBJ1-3,TGCGCCAGTCAGGGGTCTGGAAACACCATATATTTT,CASQGSGNTIYF
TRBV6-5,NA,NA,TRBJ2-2,TGTGCCAGCAGACCTCGGGGGGCGGTGACCGGGGAGCTGTTTTTT,CASRPRGAVTGELFF
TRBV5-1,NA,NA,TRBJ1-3,TGCGCCAGCACCGAAACAGGGAACCTCGGAAACACCATATATTTT,CASTETGNLGNTIYF
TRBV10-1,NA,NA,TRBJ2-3,TGCGCCAGCAGTATTTCGGGGGATACGCAGTATTTT,CASSISGDTQYF
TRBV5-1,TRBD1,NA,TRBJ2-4,TGCGCCAGCAGCTTGCCTCAGGGGGAAGCCCTAGCCAAAAACATTCAGTACTTC,CASSLPQGEALAKNIQYF
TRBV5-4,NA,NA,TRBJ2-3,TGTGCCAGCAGCCCAACAGGGACCCGCACAGATACGCAGTATTTT,CASSPTGTRTDTQYF
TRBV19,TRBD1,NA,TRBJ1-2,TGTGCCAGTAGGCCCGGGACAGACTTCTATGGCTACACCTTC,CASRPGTDFYGYTF